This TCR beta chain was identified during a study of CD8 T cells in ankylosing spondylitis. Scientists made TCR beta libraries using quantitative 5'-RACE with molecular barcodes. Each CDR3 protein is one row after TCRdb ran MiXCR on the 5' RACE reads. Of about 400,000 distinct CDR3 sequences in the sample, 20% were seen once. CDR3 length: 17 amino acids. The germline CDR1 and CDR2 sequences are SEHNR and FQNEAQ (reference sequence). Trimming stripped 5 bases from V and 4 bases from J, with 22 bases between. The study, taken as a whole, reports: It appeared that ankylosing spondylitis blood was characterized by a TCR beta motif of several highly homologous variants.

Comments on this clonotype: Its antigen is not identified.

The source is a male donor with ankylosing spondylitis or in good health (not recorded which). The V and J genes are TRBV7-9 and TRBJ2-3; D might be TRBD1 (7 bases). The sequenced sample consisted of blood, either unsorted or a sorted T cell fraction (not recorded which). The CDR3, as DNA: TGTGCCAGCAGCGGAGGGGTGGGACAGAAGTATCCAGATACGCAGTATTTT. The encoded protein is CASSGGVGQKYPDTQYF.